Listed below are T cell receptor beta chains from one sample, sequenced in a study of OX40 agonist ivuxolimab in advanced cancers. This table comes from immunoSEQ multiplex PCR, and its TCRdb copy is limited to in-frame clones, with some not included. Of more than 50,000 clones listed, 80% to 90% are singletons. This specimen was CD4+ or CD8+ T cells sorted from blood, taken in a trial of the OX40 agonist ivuxolimab. These receptors came from an adult with an advanced solid tumor such as melanoma, head and neck, liver or kidney cancer. The CDR3 runs from the conserved cysteine through the conserved F or W. Fields, in order: clone size, D gene, J gene, V gene, CDR3 DNA, CDR3 protein. A D gene is named only where the DNA matches it firmly. Expanded clones are given a class, and other clones once, few, many or no size at all.

-	-	TRBJ2-5	TRBV25-1	TGTGCCAGCAGTGAATATCGGCCCCCAGCGGAGACCCAGTACTTC	CASSEYRPPAETQYF
-	-	TRBJ2-5	TRBV11-2	TGTGCCAGCAGCTTAACGGGTTTGGAGACCCAGTACTTC	CASSLTGLETQYF
-	TRBD1	TRBJ2-5	TRBV27	TGTGCCAGCAGTAGACGAGACAGGGTAGAGACCCAGTACTTC	CASSRRDRVETQYF
-	-	TRBJ2-3	TRBV11-2	TGTGCCAGCAGCTTAGAGGGGACTGGTCAAGGTACGCAGTATTTT	CASSLEGTGQGTQYF
-	TRBD1	TRBJ2-7	TRBV19	TGTGCCAGTATTGAGGGACAGGGGGACGACGAGCAGTACTTC	CASIEGQGDDEQYF
-	-	TRBJ2-2	TRBV4-2	TGTGCCAGCAGCCAAGTGGGACCTCGGAAGATAACCGGGGAGCTGTTTTTT	CASSQVGPRKITGELFF
-	TRBD1	TRBJ2-2	TRBV6-1	TGTGCCAGCAGTTCGCCGGGACAGGGGACCGGGGAGCTGTTTTTT	CASSSPGQGTGELFF
-	-	TRBJ2-3	TRBV9	TGTGCCAGCAGCGTAGAGCCTTCAGCGGATACGCAGTATTTT	CASSVEPSADTQYF
-	TRBD1	TRBJ1-2	TRBV28	TGTGCCAGCAGTTTCCCCGACAGGGGGTATGGCTACACCTTC	CASSFPDRGYGYTF
-	-	TRBJ2-7	TRBV2	TGTGCCAGCAGTTATGCCTACGAGCAGTACTTC	CASSYAYEQYF
-	-	TRBJ1-6	TRBV4-2	TGTGCCAGCAGCCAAGAGTACGGCACCGTCAATTCACCCCTCCACTTT	CASSQEYGTVNSPLHF
-	TRBD1	TRBJ1-3	TRBV28	TGTGCCAGCAGTTTACCGACAGGGGCGGGAAACACCATATATTTT	CASSLPTGAGNTIYF
-	TRBD1	TRBJ2-2	TRBV19	TGTGCCAGTAGCCTACAGGGGGCCACCGGGGAGCTGTTTTTT	CASSLQGATGELFF
once	TRBD1	TRBJ1-5	TRBV27	TGTGCCAGCAGTTGGTCAGGGGGCCCTCATCAGCCCCAGCATTTT	CASSWSGGPHQPQHF
-	-	TRBJ2-6	TRBV5-5	TGTGCCAGCAGCTTGGGGCAGGAAGACTCTGGGGCCAACGTCCTGACTTTC	CASSLGQEDSGANVLTF
-	TRBD1	TRBJ1-2	TRBV6-5	TGTGCCAGCAGCCACCGGGCAGGGGGCGATGGCTACACCTTC	CASSHRAGGDGYTF
-	TRBD2	TRBJ2-3	TRBV28	TGTGCCAGCAGTACGACTAGCGGGTACGATACGCAGTATTTT	CASSTTSGYDTQYF
-	-	TRBJ2-2	TRBV6-1	TGTGCCAGCAGCCCCCCTAGCCAGGGGACCGGGGAGCTGTTTTTT	CASSPPSQGTGELFF
-	TRBD1	TRBJ1-1	TRBV28	TGTGCCAGCGGACAGGGGGCGCAGGTTACTGAAGCTTTCTTT	CASGQGAQVTEAFF
-	TRBD1	TRBJ2-7	TRBV28	TGTGCCAGCAGTTTTCCTCGTGGGACAGGCTACGAGCAGTACTTC	CASSFPRGTGYEQYF
-	-	TRBJ1-5	TRBV19	TGTGCCAGTACCTCGGGTCAGCTATATCAGCCCCAGCATTTT	CASTSGQLYQPQHF
few	-	TRBJ1-5	TRBV5-1	TGCGCCAGCAGCTTGGCCCCGGGATTGGAGCCCCAGCATTTT	CASSLAPGLEPQHF
-	TRBD2	TRBJ2-7	TRBV6-5	TGTGCCAGCAGTCGACTAGCGGGAGGCCGGGAGCAGTACTTC	CASSRLAGGREQYF
-	TRBD2	TRBJ2-7	TRBV10-3	TGTGCCATCAGTGAGGTGGGGAGGGTTAGCGAGCAGTACTTC	CAISEVGRVSEQYF
-	-	TRBJ1-2	TRBV6-5	TGTGCCAGCAGTCCCAGGGAGGGGTATGGCTACACCTTC	CASSPREGYGYTF
-	-	TRBJ2-5	TRBV5-1	TGCGCCAGCAGCCCCCGGGAGCAAGAGACCCAGTACTTC	CASSPREQETQYF
-	TRBD1	TRBJ1-2	TRBV5-1	TGCGCCAGCAGCCTGGGAGGGACAGGGATCTATGGCTACACCTTC	CASSLGGTGIYGYTF